This T cell receptor (beta chain) was obtained from a study of cytomegalovirus exposure and HLA in healthy donors. Study context: The roughly 110 validation repertoires were produced on the same platform as the roughly 670 repertoires of the first cohort. This was reported in a later analysis.

Produced via immunoSEQ multiplex PCR; TCRdb's table is partial and in-frame only. The sample holds roughly 47,000 clones, 93% seen once. Among the approximately 110 subjects of the validation cohort, separate from the approximately 700-subject first cohort, were the donors. This clone was recorded only once. Antigen specificity is unknown. Germline CDR1 reads MDHEN; CDR2 reads SYDVKM. The CDR3 is 12 amino acids. Trimming removed 7 bases from V and 1 base from J, with 7 bases in between. Study-level results: Among TCR beta chains, those listed as cytomegalovirus-associated numbered some 170.

This receptor was taken from a young woman in good health and CMV-seronegative. The sequencing input was PBMCs. The gene calls are TRBV28 and TRBJ1-2; D is ambiguous. In DNA form, the CDR3 reads TGTGCCAGCATAGAAAATAACTATGGCTACACCTTC. It specifies CASIENNYGYTF.